These 23 T cell receptor beta chains were sequenced from one sample in a study of beta chain features in type 1 diabetes. The study's findings and limits: Among all four CD4+ subsets, Type 1 diabetes patients had TCRB CDR3s that were moderately but significantly shorter.

No antigen is known for these receptors. All of the isolated RNA was reverse transcribed, so expressed TCRB transcripts were sequenced. Assay: immunoSEQ multiplex PCR; the TCRdb copy retains only in-frame clones and omits some. Altogether about 700,000 clones are present, around 15% being singletons, with the ten largest covering less than 0.025%. Specimen: naive CD4+ T cells from blood. These receptors all come from a man younger than 35 with type 1 diabetes.

This clone was detected a few times. The rearrangement uses TRBV4-1 and TRBJ1-1; D not resolved. Between the trimmed V and J ends, which lost 2 bases and 4 bases, there was a span of 8 bases. Germline V gene data show CDR1 as MGHRA and CDR2 as YSYEKL. The CDR3 contains 13 residues. In nucleotides, the CDR3 is TGCGCCAGCAGCCAACTGGGAAGCACTGAAGCTTTCTTT. Translated, it gives CASSQLGSTEAFF.

The chain recombines TRBV5-4 with TRBJ1-1; D is possibly TRBD1 (5 bases). Germline V gene data show CDR1 as SGHNT and CDR2 as YYREEE (reference sequence). The germline V and J ends were trimmed by 1 base and 1 base, with 11 bases remaining between them. The CDR3 covers 15 residues. CDR3 in amino acids: CASSLNGRENTEAFF. The CDR3 DNA is TGTGCCAGCAGCTTGAATGGCAGGGAGAACACTGAAGCTTTCTTT.

This rearrangement joins TRBV30 to TRBJ2-2, with D perhaps TRBD2 (6 bases). The CDR3 has 15 residues. Germline values: CDR1 GTSNPN, CDR2 SVGIG (reference sequence). V was clipped by 4 bases and J by 6 bases, with 18 bases between them. In DNA, the CDR3 is TGTGCCTGGACCCGAGAGGGACTCCCATCCGGGGAGCTGTTTTTT. Translating it yields CAWTREGLPSGELFF.

This chain links TRBV14 with TRBJ1-2, with D perhaps TRBD1 (5 bases). Germline V gene data show CDR1 as SGHDN and CDR2 as FVKESK. V gave up 4 bases and J gave up 2 bases, with 14 bases separating them. CDR3 length: 15 amino acids. The CDR3 reads CASSRLQVPNYGYTF. CDR3 in DNA: TGTGCCAGCAGCCGCCTACAGGTCCCAAACTATGGCTACACCTTC.

There are a few counts of this clone. V gene TRBV29-1 combines with J gene TRBJ2-2, with unresolved D. V was shortened by 1 base and J by 0 bases, with 3 bases between the two germline ends. This CDR3 is 13 amino acids long. CDR1 is SQVTM and CDR2 is ANQGSEA in the germline V gene. This CDR3 is CSVEGSNTGELFF. CDR3 DNA sequence: TGCAGCGTTGAAGGCTCGAACACCGGGGAGCTGTTTTTT.

The chain recombines TRBV4-2 with TRBJ1-2; D is unresolved. Per the germline V gene, CDR1 is LGHNA and CDR2 is YNFKEQ. Trimming removed 2 bases from V and 2 bases from J, with 18 bases in between. This CDR3 has 17 residues. CDR3 protein: CASSQFPQEPPNYGYTF. The CDR3 DNA reads as TGTGCCAGCAGCCAATTCCCGCAGGAGCCTCCAAACTATGGCTACACCTTC.

This clone was detected a few times. The rearrangement links TRBV28 to TRBJ1-1, with 11 bases that match TRBD1. From germline, CDR1 is MDHEN and CDR2 SYDVKM. The CDR3 is 15 amino acids. The J segment lost 5 bases and the V segment lost 6 bases, leaving 8 bases of the junction unmatched. The chain's CDR3 is CASSLGQGVRTEAFF. CDR3 nucleotide sequence: TGTGCCAGCAGCCTGGGACAGGGGGTACGGACTGAAGCTTTCTTT.

A few counts support this clone. The chain carries TRBV6-4 and TRBJ1-6; 7 bases match TRBD1. Unmatched junction bases numbered 5, after V lost 6 bases and J lost 6 bases. Germline V gives CDR1 MRHNA, CDR2 SNTAGT. This CDR3 contains 14 residues. The CDR3 sequence: CASRGQDSNSPLHF. As DNA, the CDR3 is TGTGCCAGCAGAGGACAGGACAGTAATTCACCCCTCCACTTT.

This clone has more than one count but fewer than ten. The CDR3: CASSLPGFGTGELFF. CDR3 nucleotides: TGTGCCAGCAGCTTACCAGGGTTTGGAACCGGGGAGCTGTTTTTT. This chain joins TRBV7-9 and TRBJ2-2; tentatively, D is TRBD1 (5 bases). Trimming took off 2 bases at V and 5 bases at J, with 12 bases between the two ends. In germline, CDR1 is SEHNR, CDR2 FQNEAQ (reference sequence). This CDR3 region has 15 residues.

This rearrangement joins TRBV6-1 to TRBJ2-5; TRBD1 might be the D (5 bases). There are 11 residues in the CDR3. CDR1 MNHNS and CDR2 SASEGT come from the germline V gene. The ends were cut back, 11 bases at V and 1 base at J, with 8 bases in the middle. CDR3 bases: TGTGCCGGGCAGGGCCAAGAGACCCAGTACTTC. Its protein product is CAGQGQETQYF.

The V and J genes are TRBV7-8 and TRBJ2-7, with 9 bases matching TRBD2. The trim removed 1 base at V and 6 bases at J, leaving 7 bases unmatched. Germline V gene data show CDR1 as SGHVS and CDR2 as FQNEAQ. The CDR3 is 15 amino acids. CDR3 sequence: CASSLEAAGGLEQYF. The CDR3 DNA reads as TGTGCCAGCAGCTTAGAGGCTGCGGGGGGGCTCGAGCAGTACTTC.

The chain joins TRBV30 to TRBJ2-7; 9 positions agree with TRBD2. From germline, CDR1 is GTSNPN and CDR2 SVGIG (reference sequence). This CDR3 contains 16 residues. Losses at the gene ends were 4 bases for V and 3 bases for J; bases not matched to a gene: 13. Here the CDR3 reads CAWTNPGSSGGYEQYF. DNA for the CDR3: TGTGCCTGGACCAACCCTGGTAGTAGCGGGGGCTACGAGCAGTACTTC.

The V call is TRBV5-1, the J call TRBJ2-2; no firm D call. Trimming removed 0 bases at V and 8 bases at J, with 11 bases between. This CDR3 is 14 amino acids long. In germline, CDR1 is SGHRS, CDR2 YFSETQ. The CDR3 reads CASSLEASSGELFF. CDR3 bases: TGCGCCAGCAGCTTGGAAGCATCATCTGGGGAGCTGTTTTTT.

The chain combines TRBV7-9 with TRBJ2-5; a possible D gene is TRBD1 (6 bases). Deletions cut 11 bases from V and 3 bases from J, with 10 bases between. This CDR3 is built from 11 residues. Germline CDR1 reads SEHNR; CDR2 reads FQNEAQ (reference sequence). The DNA of the CDR3 is TGTGCCTTGGGACAAGAAGAGACCCAGTACTTC. As protein: CALGQEETQYF.

This clone was counted a single time. The V and J genes are TRBV6-5 and TRBJ2-5; D gene ambiguous. Germline V gene data show CDR1 as MNHEY and CDR2 as SVGAGI. This CDR3 region has 13 residues. Trimming removed 2 bases at V and 4 bases at J, with 8 bases between. CDR3 sequence (DNA): TGTGCCAGCAGTTACCCCGACCGAGAGACCCAGTACTTC. It encodes CASSYPDRETQYF.

The rearrangement joins TRBV6-6 to TRBJ1-1; 9 positions match TRBD1. The germline V gene has CDR1 MNHNY and CDR2 SVGAGI (reference sequence). This CDR3 has 14 amino acids. V lost 5 bases to trimming and J lost 5 bases; unmatched junction nucleotides: 6. The CDR3 here is CASSLGQGRTEAFF. In DNA, the CDR3 is TGTGCCAGCAGTCTTGGACAGGGGAGGACTGAAGCTTTCTTT.

This clone was seen a handful of times. The chain has TRBV19 and TRBJ1-5, with 7 bases identical to TRBD1. The J segment lost 3 bases and the V segment lost 10 bases, leaving 6 bases of the junction unmatched. This CDR3 contains 13 residues. CDR1 and CDR2 from the germline V gene are LNHDA and SQIVND (reference sequence). This CDR3 is CATLGQINQPQHF. CDR3 in DNA: TGTGCCACCCTGGGACAGATCAATCAGCCCCAGCATTTT.

This clone has only a few counts. The V gene is TRBV10-3, the J gene TRBJ2-3, with D maybe TRBD2 (7 bases). Germline V lookup: CDR1 ENHRY, CDR2 SYGVKD. The ends were cut back, 2 bases at V and 1 base at J, with 22 bases in the middle. This CDR3 region has 19 residues. The CDR3 DNA reads as TGTGCCATCAGTGAGCCGCGGGGTCGGGGGGCCGGCGGCACAGATACGCAGTATTTT. It yields the protein CAISEPRGRGAGGTDTQYF.

V is TRBV7-9 and J is TRBJ1-4; 9 bases map to TRBD1. The CDR3 consists of 14 residues. Losses at the gene ends were 3 bases for V and 7 bases for J; bases not matched to a gene: 3. Germline V gives CDR1 SEHNR, CDR2 FQNEAQ (reference sequence). The CDR3 reads CASSFDRGTEKLFF. DNA for the CDR3: TGTGCCAGCAGCTTCGACAGGGGGACTGAAAAACTGTTTTTT.

The chain is built from TRBV5-1 and TRBJ2-2; 7 bases map to TRBD1. The germline CDR1 and CDR2 sequences are SGHRS and YFSETQ. V shed 7 bases, J shed 2 bases, and the junction held 8 bases outside the gene matches. The CDR3 has 15 residues. The CDR3: CASGLGQYNTGELFF. The DNA of the CDR3 is TGCGCCAGCGGATTGGGACAGTACAACACCGGGGAGCTGTTTTTT.

This chain links TRBV10-3 with TRBJ1-1; D may be TRBD1 (6 bases). The CDR3 contains 15 residues. In germline, CDR1 is ENHRY, CDR2 SYGVKD. V lost 6 bases and J lost 3, with 17 bases in between. The CDR3 bases are TGTGCCATCAGCCCCAGCTCGGGGGCCGACACTGAAGCTTTCTTT. Translating gives CAISPSSGADTEAFF.

This clone showed up just a few times. The chain joins TRBV6-5 to TRBJ2-1; possibly TRBD1 for D (5 bases). This CDR3 is built from 15 residues. CDR1 and CDR2 (germline): MNHEY, SVGAGI. Deletions cut 10 bases from V and 5 bases from J, with 21 bases between. In DNA, the CDR3 is TGTGCCACCAGGGAATACCTGGGGTTCGACAATGAGCAGTTCTTC. It yields the protein CATREYLGFDNEQFF.

This clone was seen more than once but under ten times. The V call is TRBV27, the J call TRBJ2-7; D might be TRBD1 (5 bases). The length of the CDR3 is 17 residues. Germline V gene lookup returns CDR1 MNHEY and CDR2 SMNVEV (reference sequence). The V and J ends lost 1 base and 0 bases respectively, with 16 bases between them. CDR3 sequence reads: CASSLYPTQGSSYEQYF. The CDR3 DNA sequence: TGTGCCAGCAGTTTATACCCCACGCAGGGCAGCTCCTACGAGCAGTACTTC.